Described below is a single T cell receptor beta chain sequence and its context. This sample was taken from a study of shared clonotypes between healthy human individuals. Study details: Three CD4 naive, three CD4 memory, two CD8 naive and one CD8 memory plate were used per donor.

Naive CD8 isolation took CD45RO-negative cells positively selected for CCR7 and excluded terminally differentiated effector memory CD45RA+ cells. Germline CDR1 LGHNA, CDR2 YSLEER. This CDR3 is built from 17 residues. Trimming cost V 1 base and J 2 bases, with 14 bases left between them. The assay ran at deep level. Measured with immunoSEQ multiplex PCR; TCRdb has only the in-frame clones, and not every one. Seen here are about 820,000 clones, 90% to 95% observed once, and the top ten hold less than 25%. Sequencing was carried out using naive CD8+ T cells sorted from blood. The clonotype comes from a man aged 25 to 45 in good health. The rearrangement joins TRBV4-3 to TRBJ2-2; D may be TRBD2 (5 bases). CDR3 loop: CASSQGAAYANTGELFF. The CDR3 region has the DNA TGCGCCAGCAGCCAAGGAGCGGCCTACGCCAACACCGGGGAGCTGTTTTTT.